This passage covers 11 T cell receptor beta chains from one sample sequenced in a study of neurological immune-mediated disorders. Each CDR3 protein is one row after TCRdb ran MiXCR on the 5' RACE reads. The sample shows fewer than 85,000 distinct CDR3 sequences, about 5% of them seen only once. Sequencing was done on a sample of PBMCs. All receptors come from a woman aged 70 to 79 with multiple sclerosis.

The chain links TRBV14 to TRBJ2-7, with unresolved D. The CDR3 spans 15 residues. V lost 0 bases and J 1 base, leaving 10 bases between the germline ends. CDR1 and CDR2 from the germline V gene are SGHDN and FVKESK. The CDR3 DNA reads TGTGCCAGCAGCCAAGAGGGCAAGGGATCCTACGAGCAGTACTTC. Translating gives CASSQEGKGSYEQYF.

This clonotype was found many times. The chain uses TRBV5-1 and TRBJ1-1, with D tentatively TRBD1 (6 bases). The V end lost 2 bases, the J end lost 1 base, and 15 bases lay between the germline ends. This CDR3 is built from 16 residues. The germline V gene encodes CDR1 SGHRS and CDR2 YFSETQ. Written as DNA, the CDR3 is TGCGCCAGCAGCTTTAGATCCGGGACAACGAACACTGAAGCTTTCTTT. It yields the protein CASSFRSGTTNTEAFF.

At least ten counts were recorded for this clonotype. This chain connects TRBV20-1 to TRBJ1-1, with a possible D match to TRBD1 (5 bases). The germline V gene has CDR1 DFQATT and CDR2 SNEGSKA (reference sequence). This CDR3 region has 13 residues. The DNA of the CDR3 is TGCAGGGCCCTCAGGGCGAGGAACACTGAAGCTTTCTTT. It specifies CRALRARNTEAFF.

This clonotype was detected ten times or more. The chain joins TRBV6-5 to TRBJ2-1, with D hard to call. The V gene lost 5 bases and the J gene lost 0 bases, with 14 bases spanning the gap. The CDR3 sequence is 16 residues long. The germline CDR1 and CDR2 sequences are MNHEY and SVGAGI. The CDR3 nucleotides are TGTGCCAGCAGTAAATTACTCCTCAGCTCCTACAATGAGCAGTTCTTC. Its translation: CASSKLLLSSYNEQFF.

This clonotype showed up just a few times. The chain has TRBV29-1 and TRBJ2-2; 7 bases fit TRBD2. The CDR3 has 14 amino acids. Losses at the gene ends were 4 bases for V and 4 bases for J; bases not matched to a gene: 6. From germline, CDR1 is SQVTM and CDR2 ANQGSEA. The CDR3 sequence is CSVGGLGGTGELFF. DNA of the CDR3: TGCAGCGTTGGAGGACTAGGAGGCACCGGGGAGCTGTTTTTT.

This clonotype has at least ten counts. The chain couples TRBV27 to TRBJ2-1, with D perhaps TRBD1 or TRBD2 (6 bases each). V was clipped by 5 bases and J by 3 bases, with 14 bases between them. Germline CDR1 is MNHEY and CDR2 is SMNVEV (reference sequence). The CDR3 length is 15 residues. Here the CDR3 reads CASSPRGGGYNEQFF. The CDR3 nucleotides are TGTGCCAGCAGTCCCCGCGGAGGGGGCTACAATGAGCAGTTCTTC.

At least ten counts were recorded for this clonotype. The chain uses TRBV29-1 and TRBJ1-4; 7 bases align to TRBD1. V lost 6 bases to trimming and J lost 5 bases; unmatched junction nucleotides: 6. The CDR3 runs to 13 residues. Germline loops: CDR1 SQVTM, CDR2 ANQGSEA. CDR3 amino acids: CSVAGQLNEKLFF. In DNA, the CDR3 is TGCAGCGTCGCGGGACAGCTGAATGAAAAACTGTTTTTT.

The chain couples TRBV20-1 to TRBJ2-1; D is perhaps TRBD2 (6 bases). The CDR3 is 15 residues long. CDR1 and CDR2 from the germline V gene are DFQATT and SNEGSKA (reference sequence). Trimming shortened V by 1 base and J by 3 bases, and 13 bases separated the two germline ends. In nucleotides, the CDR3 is TGCAGTGCTAGAGGAGGTAGCGGCGACTACAATGAGCAGTTCTTC. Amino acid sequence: CSARGGSGDYNEQFF.

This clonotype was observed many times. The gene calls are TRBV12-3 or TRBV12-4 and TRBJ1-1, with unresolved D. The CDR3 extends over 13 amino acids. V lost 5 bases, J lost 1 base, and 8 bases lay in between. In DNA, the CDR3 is TGTGCCAGCAGTCGGATAGGGAACACTGAAGCTTTCTTT. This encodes CASSRIGNTEAFF.

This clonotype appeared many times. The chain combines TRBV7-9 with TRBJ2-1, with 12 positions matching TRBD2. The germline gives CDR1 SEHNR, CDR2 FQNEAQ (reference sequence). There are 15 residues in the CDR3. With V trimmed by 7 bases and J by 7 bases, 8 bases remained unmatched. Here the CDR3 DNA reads TGTGCCAGCACCGAAGCACTAGCGGGAGGTAATGAGCAGTTCTTC. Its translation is CASTEALAGGNEQFF.

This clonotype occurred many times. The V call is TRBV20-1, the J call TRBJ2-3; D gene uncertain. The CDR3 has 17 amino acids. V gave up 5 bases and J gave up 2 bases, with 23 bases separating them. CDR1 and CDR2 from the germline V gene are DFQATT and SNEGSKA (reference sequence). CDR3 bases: TGCAGTGCTGACCTTCGGGTCCGACCAGCTTACACAGATACGCAGTATTTT. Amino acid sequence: CSADLRVRPAYTDTQYF.